The TCR beta chain under discussion was sequenced for a study of shared clonotypes between healthy human individuals. Notes on the study in general: Several donors had 5% to 6% of their naive CD4 clonotypes in common. Limited genetic and exposure-history diversity came from having few donors.

Naive CD8 cells lacked CD45RO and underwent positive selection for CCR7, leaving out terminally differentiated effector memory CD45RA+ cells. The germline gives CDR1 ENHRY, CDR2 SYGVKD. This CDR3 has 13 amino acids. V was clipped by 4 bases and J by 2 bases, with 9 bases between them. Concerning this clone itself: Its specificity is not known.

For every subset, genomic DNA was evenly distributed across several immunoSEQ plates. Measured with immunoSEQ multiplex PCR; TCRdb has only the in-frame clones, and not every one. The sample records roughly 2.1 million clones, about 92% being singletons. The chain carries TRBV10-3 and TRBJ2-7; the D is unclear. The source of this sequence is a man between 18 and 35 years old in good health. Some clones in this sample may be carry-over from other donors' samples. The specimen was naive CD8+ T cells from PBMCs. This CDR3 is CAISGRLTYEQYF. The CDR3 bases are TGTGCCATCAGTGGTCGGCTTACCTACGAGCAGTACTTC.